Following are 2 T cell receptor beta chains from one sample sequenced in a study of T cell responses to AZD1222 COVID-19 vaccine. Some clones are missing from TCRdb's copy, which holds only in-frame ones; the method was immunoSEQ multiplex PCR. The table has under 150,000 clones, around nine tenths seen once; the top ten hold 5.2%. This material consisted of peripheral blood, taken on day 0 of AZD1222 vaccination. The origin of the receptors is an adult in good health.

The chain employs TRBV6-5 and TRBJ2-1; D gene uncertain. The CDR3 is 15 amino acids. Per the germline V gene, CDR1 is MNHEY and CDR2 is SVGAGI. Trimming pared 6 bases from V and 4 bases from J, leaving 16 bases between. CDR3 region: CASSRPLDGYNEQFF. CDR3 nucleotides: TGTGCCAGCAGCAGGCCCCTTGACGGATACAATGAGCAGTTCTTC.

The chain recombines TRBV11-3 with TRBJ2-7; D gene uncertain. Trimming shortened V by 4 bases and J by 6 bases, and 13 bases separated the two germline ends. Looked up from germline, CDR1 is SGHNT and CDR2 is YENEEA. The CDR3 has 13 amino acids. The CDR3 is CASSSTGVGEQYF. The CDR3 nucleotides read TGTGCCAGCAGCTCGACTGGGGTCGGCGAGCAGTACTTC.